One sample yielded the 18 T cell receptor beta chains listed below, sequenced in a study of neoadjuvant nivolumab and ipilimumab in lung cancer. Sequenced by immunoSEQ multiplex PCR; TCRdb stores in-frame clones only, minus some. This sample carries about 38,000 clones, roughly 89% of them seen once, and the ten largest clones take more than 3%. The sample in question was peripheral blood, obtained before neoadjuvant nivolumab, alone or with ipilimumab. The receptors stem from an adult with non-small cell lung cancer.

The rearrangement links TRBV6-1 to TRBJ2-2, with 13 bases matching TRBD2. CDR1 MNHNS and CDR2 SASEGT come from the germline V gene. J was trimmed by 8 bases and V by 7 bases; bases with no gene match: 7. CDR3 length equals 15 residues. The chain's CDR3 is CASTQMGLAGGELFF. DNA of the CDR3: TGTGCCAGCACTCAAATGGGACTAGCGGGAGGGGAGCTGTTTTTT.

This clone was found a few times. V usage is TRBV7-2 and J usage is TRBJ2-7; 7 positions agree with TRBD1. The germline V gene encodes CDR1 SGHTA and CDR2 FQGNSA. V lost 0 bases to trimming and J lost 5 bases; unmatched junction nucleotides: 10. The CDR3 covers 16 residues. This chain's CDR3 is CASSLAMGQPGHEQYF. For the CDR3, the DNA is TGTGCCAGCAGCTTAGCCATGGGACAGCCAGGACACGAGCAGTACTTC.

V gene TRBV5-1 combines with J gene TRBJ2-3; a possible D gene is TRBD2 (6 bases). CDR3 size: 14 residues. Trimming took 4 bases from V and 0 from J, leaving 9 bases between them. Germline CDR1 and CDR2: SGHRS and YFSETQ. CDR3 in amino acids: CASSGLSSTDTQYF. CDR3 coding DNA: TGCGCCAGCAGCGGACTATCGAGCACAGATACGCAGTATTTT.

This clone was detected only once. The V call is TRBV5-1, the J call TRBJ2-2; TRBD1 might be the D (6 bases). CDR3 length equals 16 residues. The V gene's germline CDR1 is SGHRS and CDR2 YFSETQ. The ends were cut back, 0 bases at V and 0 bases at J, with 9 bases in the middle. The CDR3, as DNA: TGCGCCAGCAGCTTGGCAGGGGCAGCGAACACCGGGGAGCTGTTTTTT. As protein: CASSLAGAANTGELFF.

This clone was picked up a small number of times. The chain joins TRBV2 to TRBJ2-5; maybe TRBD1 (6 bases). The CDR3 totals 14 residues. The V end was cut by 8 bases, the J end by 4 bases, with 17 bases between. Germline values: CDR1 SNHLY, CDR2 FYNNEI. The CDR3 nucleotides read TGTGCCAGCCACTGGGGGCCCGGAGGAGAGACCCAGTACTTC. The encoded protein is CASHWGPGGETQYF.

The chain couples TRBV11-2 to TRBJ2-7; 9 bases align to TRBD2. V lost 2 bases and J lost 4; bases outside the gene matches: 6. CDR3 size: 15 residues. Germline V gives CDR1 SGHAT, CDR2 FQNNGV. The CDR3 loop reads CASSLIPSGAYEQYF. The DNA of the CDR3 is TGTGCCAGCAGCTTAATTCCTAGCGGGGCTTACGAGCAGTACTTC.

CDR3 residues: CASSHGTSGYEQYF. As DNA, the CDR3 is TGCGCCAGCAGCCACGGGACTAGCGGATACGAGCAGTACTTC. The chain is built from TRBV4-1 and TRBJ2-7; 11 bases fit TRBD2. Per germline, CDR1 MGHRA and CDR2 YSYEKL. J lost 4 bases, V lost 3 bases, and 2 bases had no gene match. The CDR3 covers 14 residues.

The V call is TRBV19, the J call TRBJ2-1; a weak D match, TRBD1 (5 bases). V lost 0 bases and J lost 6, with 9 bases in between. Germline CDR1 reads LNHDA; CDR2 reads SQIVND (reference sequence). This CDR3 spans 14 amino acids. Here the CDR3 reads CASSIDQGFNEQFF. The DNA for the CDR3 is TGTGCCAGTAGTATAGATCAGGGATTCAATGAGCAGTTCTTC.

The chain is built from TRBV9 and TRBJ2-7; D is perhaps TRBD1 (6 bases). Germline assignment: CDR1 SGDLS and CDR2 YYNGEE. V was cut by 0 bases and J by 0 bases, with 10 bases left in between. The CDR3 contains 15 residues. The CDR3 loop reads CASSVEWDNSYEQYF. For the CDR3, the DNA is TGTGCCAGCAGCGTAGAATGGGACAACTCCTACGAGCAGTACTTC.

The V and J genes are TRBV10-2 and TRBJ2-7; 10 nucleotides line up with TRBD2. This CDR3 contains 14 residues. V gave up 5 bases and J gave up 3 bases; unmatched junction bases: 4. Per germline, CDR1 WSHSY and CDR2 SAAADI. CDR3 region: CASSRLAGVYEQYF. The CDR3 nucleotides read TGCGCCAGCAGTCGGCTAGCGGGAGTCTACGAGCAGTACTTC.

The V and J genes are TRBV10-2 and TRBJ2-1; D is unresolved. V dropped 0 bases and J dropped 3 bases, with 3 bases sitting between them. The germline V gene encodes CDR1 WSHSY and CDR2 SAAADI. The CDR3 totals 13 residues. The DNA for the CDR3 is TGCGCCAGCAGTGAGTCGGTCTACAATGAGCAGTTCTTC. It is translated as CASSESVYNEQFF.

V usage is TRBV14 and J usage is TRBJ2-5, with D possibly TRBD2 on 5 matching bases. Germline CDR1 is SGHDN and CDR2 is FVKESK. Trimming stripped 0 bases from V and 5 bases from J, with 13 bases between. The CDR3 runs to 15 residues. The CDR3 protein is CASSQDSSRRETQYF. As DNA, the CDR3 is TGTGCCAGCAGCCAAGATTCTAGCCGGCGCGAGACCCAGTACTTC.

This clone came up a few times. The chain employs TRBV9 and TRBJ2-7, with a tentative D call TRBD2 (5 bases). This CDR3 has 15 residues. V lost 0 bases to trimming and J lost 2 bases, with 12 bases between them. Germline-derived CDR1 and CDR2 are SGDLS and YYNGEE. This CDR3 reads CASSVALAGPYEQYF. The CDR3 nucleotides read TGTGCCAGCAGCGTAGCTCTCGCGGGTCCCTACGAGCAGTACTTC.

CDR3 in amino acids: CASSDPQGLLNTEAFF. CDR3 sequence (DNA): TGTGCCAGCAGTGACCCACAGGGGCTGCTGAACACTGAAGCTTTCTTT. The chain has TRBV6-1 and TRBJ1-1, with TRBD1 matching over 7 bases. The germline V gene encodes CDR1 MNHNS and CDR2 SASEGT. The CDR3 has 16 amino acids. Germline trimming cut 3 bases from V and 0 bases from J; bases unmatched to any gene: 7.

DNA for the CDR3: TGTGCCAGCAGTGGCGAAAGAGATACGCAGTATTTT. This codes for CASSGERDTQYF. The V and J genes are TRBV2 and TRBJ2-3; no firm D call. Germline V gene lookup returns CDR1 SNHLY and CDR2 FYNNEI. Trimming removed 4 bases from V and 5 bases from J, with 7 bases in between. CDR3 length: 12 amino acids.

The chain recombines TRBV6-1 with TRBJ2-1, with 11 nucleotides matching TRBD2. V gave up 4 bases and J gave up 1 base; unmatched junction bases: 6. CDR1 and CDR2 (germline): MNHNS, SASEGT. This CDR3 has 17 residues. In DNA form, the CDR3 reads TGTGCCAGCAGTGTTCTAGCGGGAGGTGGGTCCTACAATGAGCAGTTCTTC. Translating gives CASSVLAGGGSYNEQFF.

This sequence joins TRBV19 and TRBJ2-5; tentative D call: TRBD2 (5 bases). Trimming cost V 6 bases and J 4 bases, with 18 bases left between them. CDR1 and CDR2 (germline): LNHDA, SQIVND (reference sequence). CDR3 length equals 15 residues. CDR3 residues: CASSGSGSAGETQYF. The CDR3 DNA sequence: TGTGCCAGTAGCGGTTCGGGATCGGCGGGAGAGACCCAGTACTTC.

The gene calls are TRBV5-1 and TRBJ2-7; 10 nucleotides match TRBD1. V lost 5 bases, J lost 5 bases, and 4 bases stayed unmatched. The CDR3 contains 13 residues. CDR1 is SGHRS, CDR2 YFSETQ, per germline. As DNA, the CDR3 is TGCGCCAGCAGAGGGACAGGGGCCAACGAGCAGTACTTC. Its protein is CASRGTGANEQYF.